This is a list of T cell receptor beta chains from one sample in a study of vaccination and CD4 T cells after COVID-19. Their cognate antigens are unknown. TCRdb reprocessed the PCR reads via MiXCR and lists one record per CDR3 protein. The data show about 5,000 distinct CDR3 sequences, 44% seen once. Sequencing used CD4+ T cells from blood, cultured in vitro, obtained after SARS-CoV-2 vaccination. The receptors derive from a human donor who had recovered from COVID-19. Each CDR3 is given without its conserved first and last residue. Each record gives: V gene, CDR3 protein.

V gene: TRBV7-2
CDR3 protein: ASSPGMRTEAF

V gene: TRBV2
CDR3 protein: ASSTSGSYNEQF

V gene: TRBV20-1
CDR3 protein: SASGQGTGELF

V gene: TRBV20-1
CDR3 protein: SAQSPGYGSPRPYEQY

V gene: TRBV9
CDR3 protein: ASSVDQFYGYT

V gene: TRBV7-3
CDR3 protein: ASSFGGNTEAF

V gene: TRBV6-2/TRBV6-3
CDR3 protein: ASAVNTEAF

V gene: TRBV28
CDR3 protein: ASSSPGVLTDTQY

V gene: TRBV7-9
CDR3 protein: ASGGGSYGYT

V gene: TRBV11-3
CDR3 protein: ASGALRAKNIQY

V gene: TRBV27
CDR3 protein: ASSLKRGDQY

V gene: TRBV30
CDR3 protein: AWSPGTSGSYEQY

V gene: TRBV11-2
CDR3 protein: ASSPRSAGDTEAF

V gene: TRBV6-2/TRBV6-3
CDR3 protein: ASNLSEGGGLETQY

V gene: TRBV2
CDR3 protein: ASRGDTMNTEAF

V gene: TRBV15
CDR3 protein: ATSSGQREVGVQF

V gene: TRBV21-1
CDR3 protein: ASSKVAPSYEQY

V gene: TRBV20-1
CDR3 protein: SATTTNSPLH

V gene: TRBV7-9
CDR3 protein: ASSLLTQHTEAF

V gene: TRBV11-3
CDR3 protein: ASSFTIWKGAYTEAF

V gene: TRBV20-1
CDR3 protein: SANERQETQY